Below, one T cell receptor beta chain is given with its context. What it recognizes is unknown. Germline V CDR1 and CDR2: SGHRS, YFSETQ. The CDR3 covers 15 residues. The ends were cut back, 4 bases at V and 5 bases at J, with 18 bases in the middle. The authors' processing: The distant-metastasis classifier for papillary thyroid cancer was built from CDR3 differences across clinicopathological groups. With MiXCR, TCRdb called clones anew from the PCR reads. None of the V and J calls come from the authors' own analysis; TCRdb made them. The sample includes 22,000 or so clones, 13% to 15% seen only once; the top ten take about 14%. This sample was included in a study of metastatic and nonmetastatic thyroid tumors. Study information: It was across blood and tumor or nodule tissue from malignant and benign thyroid patients that repertoires were compared. Overall study findings and caveats: Versus benign nodules, malignant thyroid tumors reportedly had significantly higher TCR beta diversity, in blood and tumor.

Patients had received no treatment of any kind before thyroid surgery. This sequence was found in a female donor with papillary thyroid cancer or a benign thyroid nodule (not recorded which). Some clones in this sample may be carry-over from other donors' samples. Sequencing was carried out using tumor tissue. The chain joins TRBV5-1 to TRBJ1-1; D gene uncertain. CDR3 nucleotide sequence: TGCGCCAGCAGCGCCGTACATGGACTTAATACTGAAGCTTTCTTT. Translation gives CASSAVHGLNTEAFF.